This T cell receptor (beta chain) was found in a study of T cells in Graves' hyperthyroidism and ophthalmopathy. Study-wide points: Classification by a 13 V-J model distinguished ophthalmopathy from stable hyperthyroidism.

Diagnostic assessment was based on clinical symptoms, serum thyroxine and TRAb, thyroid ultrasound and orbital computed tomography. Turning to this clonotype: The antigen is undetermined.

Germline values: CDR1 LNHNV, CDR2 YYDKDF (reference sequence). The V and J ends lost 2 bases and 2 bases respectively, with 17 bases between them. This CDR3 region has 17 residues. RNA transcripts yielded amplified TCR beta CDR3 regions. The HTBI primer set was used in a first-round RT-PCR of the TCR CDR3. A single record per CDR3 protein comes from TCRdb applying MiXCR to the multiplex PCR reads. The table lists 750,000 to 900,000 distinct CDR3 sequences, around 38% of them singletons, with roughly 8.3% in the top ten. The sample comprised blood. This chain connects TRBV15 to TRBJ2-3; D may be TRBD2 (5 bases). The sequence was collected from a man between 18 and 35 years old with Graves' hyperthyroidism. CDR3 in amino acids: CATSRPRMLDFTDTQYF. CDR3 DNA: TGTGCCACCAGCAGACCCCGAATGCTGGACTTCACAGATACGCAGTATTTT.